These 11 T cell receptor beta chains were sequenced from one sample in a study of T cells in Graves' hyperthyroidism and ophthalmopathy. From RNA transcripts, TCR beta CDR3 regions were amplified. The TCR CDR3 first-round RT-PCR relied on the HTBI primer set. TCRdb ran MiXCR on the multiplex PCR reads and lists one entry per CDR3 protein. The sample yields over 650,000 distinct CDR3 sequences, about 17% seen once. Sequencing was done on a sample of blood. These receptors were taken from a man aged 18 to 30 with Graves' hyperthyroidism.

With regard to this clonotype: One end of the junction does not line up with germline, which may come from a read error. The V gene is TRBV29-1, the J gene TRBJ1-1; perhaps TRBD1 as D (5 bases). This CDR3 region has 13 residues. Germline CDR1 SQVTM, CDR2 ANQGSEA. The CDR3 loop is CSVAPWDVTEGFF. CDR3 nucleotides: TGCAGCGTTGCACCCTGGGACGTTACTGAAGGTTTCTTT. Full variable domain (outside the CDR3, taken from reference TRBV29-1 and TRBJ1-1): SAVISQKPSRDICQRGTSLTIQCQVDSQVTMMFWYRQQPGQSLTLIATANQGSEATYESGFVIDKFPISRPNLTFSTLTVSNMSPEDSSIYLCSVAPWDVTEGFFGQGTRLTVV.

The chain uses TRBV7-9 and TRBJ2-4; possibly TRBD1 or TRBD2 for D (5 bases each). Germline V CDR1 and CDR2: SEHNR, FQNEAQ (reference sequence). CDR3 size: 14 residues. Trimming took off 8 bases at V and 1 base at J, with 12 bases between the two ends. CDR3 in amino acids: CASGGEGAKNIQYF. In DNA form, the CDR3 reads TGTGCCAGCGGCGGAGAGGGGGCCAAAAACATTCAGTACTTC. The entire variable domain, with the rest obtained from reference TRBV7-9 and TRBJ2-4, is as follows: DTGVSQNPRHKITKRGQNVTFRCDPISEHNRLYWYRQTLGQGPEFLTYFQNEAQLEKSRLLSDRFSAERPKGSFSTLEIQRTEQGDSAMYLCASGGEGAKNIQYFGAGTRLSVL.

The rearrangement links TRBV10-1 to TRBJ2-7; unclear D gene. The CDR3 length is 14 residues. The V gene lost 0 bases and the J gene lost 7 bases, with 13 bases spanning the gap. The germline V gene has CDR1 WNHNN and CDR2 SYGVQD (reference sequence). The CDR3 DNA reads as TGCGCCAGCAGTGAGTCGAATTTATTGGGGGAGCAGTACTTC. It specifies CASSESNLLGEQYF.

This sequence joins TRBV29-1 and TRBJ2-4; D may match TRBD1 or TRBD2 (5 bases each). Germline V gene lookup returns CDR1 SQVTM and CDR2 ANQGSEA. Trimming left V 5 bases short and J 7 bases short, with 9 bases between. This CDR3 has 11 amino acids. CDR3 protein: CSVLEGNIQYF. The CDR3 DNA reads as TGCAGCGTTCTAGAGGGGAACATTCAGTACTTC.

CDR3 nucleotides: TGTGCCAGTTCACCAGGGGACGGCGGGGAGCTGTTTTTT. Protein product: CASSPGDGGELFF. J is TRBJ2-2 and V is TRBV27, with TRBD1 as a possible D gene (6 bases). Germline assignment: CDR1 MNHEY and CDR2 SMNVEV (reference sequence). Trimming took off 9 bases at V and 7 bases at J, with 15 bases between the two ends. The CDR3 covers 13 residues.

Ten or more counts support this clonotype. CDR3 sequence (DNA): TGTGCCAGCAGGGGACAGGGTACAGATACGCAGTATTTT. Its protein is CASRGQGTDTQYF. The J gene is TRBJ2-3, the V gene TRBV2, with TRBD1 matching 9 bases. This CDR3 comprises 13 residues. Germline V gives CDR1 SNHLY, CDR2 FYNNEI. The J segment lost 3 bases and the V segment lost 6 bases, leaving 1 base of the junction unmatched.

This clonotype was picked up a small number of times. V is TRBV20-1 and J is TRBJ2-1, with TRBD2 matching 8 bases. Germline CDR1 and CDR2: DFQATT and SNEGSKA (reference sequence). V trimming: 6 bases; J trimming: 6 bases; junction bases outside the gene matches: 13. The CDR3 consists of 15 residues. CDR3 loop: CSALKLAAVSNEQFF. The CDR3 coding sequence is TGCAGTGCCCTCAAACTAGCGGCGGTGTCCAATGAGCAGTTCTTC.

The chain has TRBV28 and TRBJ2-7; 7 bases are shared with TRBD1. V was clipped by 3 bases and J by 5 bases; unmatched bases: 10. The CDR3 has 15 amino acids. Germline values: CDR1 MDHEN, CDR2 SYDVKM. The DNA for the CDR3 is TGTGCCAGCAGTTTGACGGGCAGGGGGTCGGACGAGCAGTACTTC. It is translated as CASSLTGRGSDEQYF.

The chain has TRBV4-1 and TRBJ2-7; D may correspond to TRBD1 or TRBD2 (5 bases each). CDR3 length: 15 residues. The V gene lost 4 bases and the J gene lost 5 bases, with 18 bases spanning the gap. Germline V gene sequence: CDR1 MGHRA, CDR2 YSYEKL. CDR3: CASSPPGTPSNEQYF. The DNA for the CDR3 is TGCGCCAGCAGCCCTCCCGGGACCCCCTCTAACGAGCAGTACTTC.

This chain connects TRBV7-2 to TRBJ2-1, with D tentatively TRBD1 (5 bases). V was shortened by 3 bases and J by 7 bases, with 13 bases between the two germline ends. The V gene's germline CDR1 is SGHTA and CDR2 FQGNSA. The CDR3 sequence is 14 residues long. CDR3 DNA: TGTGCCAGCAGCTTTGACAGTTTGAGGAATGAGCAGTTCTTC. As protein: CASSFDSLRNEQFF.

There are a few counts of this clonotype. The rearrangement links TRBV2 to TRBJ2-2, with D maybe TRBD1 (6 bases). CDR1 is SNHLY and CDR2 is FYNNEI in the germline V gene. The V and J ends lost 4 bases and 4 bases respectively, with 10 bases between them. The CDR3 is made up of 14 amino acids. In nucleotides, the CDR3 is TGTGCCAGCAGTGGACAGGTTCCCACCGGGGAGCTGTTTTTT. This sequence encodes CASSGQVPTGELFF. The variable domain in full, completed from reference TRBV2 and TRBJ2-2, reads EPEVTQTPSHQVTQMGQEVILRCVPISNHLYFYWYRQILGQKVEFLVSFYNNEISEKSEIFDDQFSVERPDGSNFTLKIRSTKLEDSAMYFCASSGQVPTGELFFGEGSRLTVL.